This T cell receptor beta chain was sequenced for a study of CD8+CD57+ T cells in acquired aplastic anemia. About the research overall: Mean yield of DNA from sorted CD4+ and CD8+ cells was 2.5 to 4 ug.

All sequencing subjects had displayed CD8+CD57+ cell expansion on flow cytometry. The CDR3 spans 13 amino acids, including both terminal residues. Germline loops: CDR1 SGDLS, CDR2 YYNGEE. Whole-study results and caveats: A set of roughly 27 CD8+ CDR3 sequences was shared between patients and controls, and these sequences appeared highly expressed in patients.

Template material for TCR beta VDJ and CDR3 profiling consisted of genomic DNA. TCRdb fed the reads into MiXCR, producing one record per CDR3 protein. The table records 200,000 to 300,000 distinct CDR3 sequences, 70% to 85% of them present only once. In regard to this clonotype: Its target is unknown. It is likely a read error, because the conserved phenylalanine at the end of the CDR3 is missing. It is unclear where the CDR3 begins or ends on the DNA, so no DNA is shown, and the CDR3 is as TCRdb lists it.

The sequenced material came from sorted CD4+, CD8+, or CD8+CD57+ T cells (not recorded which) from PBMCs. The source is a human donor with aplastic anemia. This sequence joins TRBV9 and TRBJ2-1; TRBD2 is the table's D call and was not checked against the DNA. CDR3 loop: CASSEGRGSESDI.